These 9 T cell receptor beta chains originate from one sample sequenced in a study of vaccination effects on CD4 cells after COVID-19. After expansion with viral peptide pools in the ViraFEST assay, antigen-specific CD4+ T cells were sequenced. Following a roughly 10-day culture, CD4+ T cells were purified. Participants were given two doses of BNT162b2 or mRNA-1273 vaccine. Some clones are missing from TCRdb's copy, which holds only in-frame ones; the method was immunoSEQ multiplex PCR. There are tens of thousands of clones in the sample; around three quarters occur only once, and around 16% lies in the top ten. Which antigens these TCRs recognize remains unknown. Here the sequenced sample was CD4+ T cells from PBMCs cultured with HCoV-OC43 spike peptides, taken after COVID-19 vaccination. Subset specified: HCoV-OC43 spike overlapping peptide pool stimulation. These TCRs come from a human donor who received a COVID-19 vaccine.

The J gene is TRBJ2-2, the V gene TRBV19; D is perhaps TRBD2 (6 bases). This CDR3 has 14 residues. V lost 3 bases, J lost 6 bases, and 11 bases lay in between. Per the germline V gene, CDR1 is LNHDA and CDR2 is SQIVND (reference sequence). The CDR3 DNA reads as TGTGCCAGTAGTATCGGGCGGGAAGCCGGGGAGCTGTTTTTT. Its protein is CASSIGREAGELFF.

This clone appeared once. The chain couples TRBV6-5 to TRBJ1-1; 7 bases align to TRBD1. The CDR3 consists of 13 residues. After removal of 7 bases from V and 5 bases from J, the junction contained 7 bases not matched to a gene. CDR1 and CDR2 from the germline V gene are MNHEY and SVGAGI. The CDR3 loop is CASTPQGMTEAFF. CDR3 nucleotide sequence: TGTGCCAGCACCCCACAGGGGATGACTGAAGCTTTCTTT.

The CDR3 is CASSGTGLGQPQHF. The CDR3 DNA reads TGTGCCAGCTCGGGCACAGGGCTTGGGCAGCCCCAGCATTTT. This chain connects TRBV18 to TRBJ1-5; TRBD1 might be the D (6 bases). Per the germline V gene, CDR1 is KGHSH and CDR2 is LQKENI. The CDR3 contains 14 residues. V was trimmed by 6 bases and J by 7 bases, leaving 16 bases between them.

In its sample, this clone was seen once. The V call is TRBV12-3 or TRBV12-4, the J call TRBJ2-7; tentatively, D is TRBD2 (6 bases). The CDR3 length is 13 residues. V was trimmed by 3 bases and J by 2 bases, leaving 8 bases between them. The CDR3 DNA reads as TGTGCCAGCAGTTTCGGGACTGCCTACGAGCAGTACTTC. Encoded protein: CASSFGTAYEQYF.

CDR3 protein: CASSNTTSHTSYEQYF. The CDR3 coding sequence is TGTGCCAGCAGCAACACGACTAGCCATACCTCATACGAGCAGTACTTC. This chain links TRBV21-1 with TRBJ2-7; the tabulated D call, TRBD2, remains unverified against the DNA. TRBV21-1 is tagged as a pseudogene. This CDR3 spans 16 amino acids.

The chain carries TRBV6-6 and TRBJ2-3, with D possibly being TRBD2 (6 bases). CDR1 and CDR2 from the germline V gene are MNHNY and SVGAGI (reference sequence). Between the trimmed V and J ends, which lost 2 bases and 5 bases, there was a span of 11 bases. CDR3 size: 14 residues. CDR3 region: CASSYTEGRDTQYF. The CDR3 DNA is TGTGCCAGCAGTTACACGGAGGGCAGAGATACGCAGTATTTT.

V and J are TRBV21-1 and TRBJ2-7. TRBV21-1 is flagged as a pseudogene. This CDR3 is built from 16 residues. The DNA for the CDR3 is TGTGCCAGCAGCAAAGCCGGACCGATCCCTACCTACGAGCAGTACTTC. Translating it yields CASSKAGPIPTYEQYF.

V is TRBV5-4 and J is TRBJ1-5; weak D call: TRBD1 (5 bases). V shed 4 bases and J shed 6 bases, with 17 bases lying between them. CDR3 size: 15 residues. The germline V gene has CDR1 SGHNT and CDR2 YYREEE (reference sequence). The CDR3 reads CASSIDSSPSQPQHF. Written as DNA, the CDR3 is TGTGCCAGCAGCATCGACAGTTCCCCTAGTCAGCCCCAGCATTTT. The full variable domain, in which reference TRBV5-4 and TRBJ1-5 provide the parts outside the CDR3, is ETGVTQSPTHLIKTRGQQVTLRCSSQSGHNTVSWYQQALGQGPQFIFQYYREEENGRGNFPPRFSGLQFPNYSSELNVNALELDDSALYLCASSIDSSPSQPQHFGDGTRLSIL.

V and J are TRBV18 and TRBJ1-2, with D maybe TRBD1 (6 bases). Germline assignment: CDR1 KGHSH and CDR2 LQKENI. This CDR3 spans 14 amino acids. The V end lost 3 bases, the J end lost 2 bases, and 10 bases lay between the germline ends. CDR3 loop: CASSPEQGNYGYTF. The CDR3 DNA is TGTGCCAGCTCACCGGAGCAGGGGAACTATGGCTACACCTTC.